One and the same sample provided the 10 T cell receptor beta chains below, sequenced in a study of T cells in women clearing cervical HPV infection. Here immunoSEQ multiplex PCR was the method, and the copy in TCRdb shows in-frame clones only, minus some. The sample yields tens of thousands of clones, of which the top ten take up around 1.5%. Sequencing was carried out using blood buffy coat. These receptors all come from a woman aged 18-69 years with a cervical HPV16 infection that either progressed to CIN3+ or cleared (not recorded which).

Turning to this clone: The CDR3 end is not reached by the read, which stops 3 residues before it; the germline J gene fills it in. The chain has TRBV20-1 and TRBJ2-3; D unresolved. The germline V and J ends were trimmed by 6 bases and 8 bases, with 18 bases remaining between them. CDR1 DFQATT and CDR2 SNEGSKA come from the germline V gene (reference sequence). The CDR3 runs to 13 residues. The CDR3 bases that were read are TGCAGTGCAAAAGCTACAGCAATCGGTACG. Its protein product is CSAKATAIGT. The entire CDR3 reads CSAKATAIGTQYF.

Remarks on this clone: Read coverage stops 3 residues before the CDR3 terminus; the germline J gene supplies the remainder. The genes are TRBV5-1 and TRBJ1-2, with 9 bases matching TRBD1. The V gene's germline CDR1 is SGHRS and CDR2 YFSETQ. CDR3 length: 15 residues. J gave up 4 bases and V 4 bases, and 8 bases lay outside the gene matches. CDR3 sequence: CASSAKTGGTYGYTF. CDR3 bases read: TGCGCCAGCAGCGCGAAGACAGGGGGTACCTATGGC. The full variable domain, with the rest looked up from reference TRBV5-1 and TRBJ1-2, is KAGVTQTPRYLIKTRGQQVTLSCSPISGHRSVSWYQQTPGQGLQFLFEYFSETQRNKGNFPGRFSGRQFSNSRSEMNVSTLELGDSALYLCASSAKTGGTYGYTFGSGTRLTVV.

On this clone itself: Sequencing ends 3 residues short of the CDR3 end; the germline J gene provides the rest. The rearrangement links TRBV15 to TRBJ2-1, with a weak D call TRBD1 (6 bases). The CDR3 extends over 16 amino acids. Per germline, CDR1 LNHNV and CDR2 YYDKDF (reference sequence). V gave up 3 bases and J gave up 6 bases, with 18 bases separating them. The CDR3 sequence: CATSSDGTILVNEQFF. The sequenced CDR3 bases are TGTGCCACCAGCAGTGACGGGACAATTCTCGTCAATGAG.

Incomplete CDR3 DNA: TGTGCCAGCAGCACCTCCACCGACAGGGGCTACGAG. It translates to CASSTSTDRGYE. The CDR3 reads in full as CASSTSTDRGYEQYF. The chain uses TRBV11-2 and TRBJ2-7; TRBD1 matches at 8 bases. The read ends 3 residues shy of where the CDR3 ends; the end is completed using the germline J gene. This CDR3 comprises 15 residues. Trimming took 5 bases from V and 3 from J; bases not matched to a gene: 9. CDR1 is SGHAT, CDR2 FQNNGV, per germline.

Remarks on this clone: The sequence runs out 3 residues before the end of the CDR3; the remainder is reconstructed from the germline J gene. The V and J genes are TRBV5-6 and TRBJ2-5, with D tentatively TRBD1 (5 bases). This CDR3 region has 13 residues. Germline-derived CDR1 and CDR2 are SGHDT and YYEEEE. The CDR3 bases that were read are TGTGCCAGCAGCTTGGTAGGGGTGTTAACC. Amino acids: CASSLVGVLT. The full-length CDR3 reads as CASSLVGVLTQYF.

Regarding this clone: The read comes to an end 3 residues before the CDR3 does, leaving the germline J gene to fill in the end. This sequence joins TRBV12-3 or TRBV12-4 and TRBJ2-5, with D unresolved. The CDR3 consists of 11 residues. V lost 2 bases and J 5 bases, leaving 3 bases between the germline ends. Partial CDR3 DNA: TGTGCCAGCAGTTTACTGGAGACC. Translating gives CASSLLET. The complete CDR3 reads CASSLLETQYF.

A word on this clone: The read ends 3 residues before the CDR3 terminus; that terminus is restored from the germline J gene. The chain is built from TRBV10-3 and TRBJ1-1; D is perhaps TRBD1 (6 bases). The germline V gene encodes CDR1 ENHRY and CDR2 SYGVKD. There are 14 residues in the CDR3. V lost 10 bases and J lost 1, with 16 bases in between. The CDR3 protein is CATKSPQGNTEAFF. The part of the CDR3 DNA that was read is TGTGCCACGAAGAGCCCACAGGGGAACACTGAA.

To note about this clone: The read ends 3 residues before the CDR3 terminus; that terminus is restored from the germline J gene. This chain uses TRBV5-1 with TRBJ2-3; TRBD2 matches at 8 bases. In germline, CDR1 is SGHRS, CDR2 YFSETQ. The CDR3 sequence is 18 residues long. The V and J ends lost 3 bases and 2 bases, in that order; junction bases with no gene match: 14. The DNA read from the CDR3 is TGCGCCAGCAGCTCCTCCTGGGCTAGCGGGCTCTTCACAGATACG. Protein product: CASSSSWASGLFTDT. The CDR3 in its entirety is CASSSSWASGLFTDTQYF.

The CDR3 region is CASSYLPTGGYTF. CDR3 DNA, as far as it was read: TGTGCCAGCAGTTACTTGCCCACAGGAGGC. This chain uses TRBV6-2 or TRBV6-3 with TRBJ1-2, with D perhaps matching TRBD1 (5 bases). The read ends 3 residues before the CDR3 terminus; that terminus is restored from the germline J gene. The CDR3 spans 13 residues. Germline loops: CDR1 MNHEY, CDR2 SVGEGT.

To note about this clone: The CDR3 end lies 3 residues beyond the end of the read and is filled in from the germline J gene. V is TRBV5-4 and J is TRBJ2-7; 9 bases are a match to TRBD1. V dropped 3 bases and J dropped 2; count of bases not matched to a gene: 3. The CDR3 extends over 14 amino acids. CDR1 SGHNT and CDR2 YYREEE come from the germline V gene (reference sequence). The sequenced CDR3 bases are TGTGCCAGCAGCTCGGGACAGGGAACCTACGAG. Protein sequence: CASSSGQGTYE. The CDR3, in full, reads CASSSGQGTYEQYF.